The next 20 T cell receptor beta chains were all read from a single sample in a study of shared clonotypes between healthy human individuals. Libraries were prepared by immunoSEQ multiplex PCR; TCRdb keeps only in-frame clonotypes and omits some of them. Here the sample spans about 710,000 clones, around 77% being singletons. The sample consisted of memory CD4+ T cells sorted from blood. The subset is: CD45RA-negative fraction. Receptors originate from a woman in her 30s in good health.

A single count supports this clone. The rearrangement uses TRBV18 and TRBJ2-5; TRBD1 might be the D (6 bases). Trimming pared 2 bases from V and 8 bases from J, leaving 9 bases between. The CDR3 contains 12 residues. Germline assignment: CDR1 KGHSH and CDR2 LQKENI. CDR3 in amino acids: CASSPAGVTQYF. CDR3 DNA sequence: TGTGCCAGCTCACCAGCAGGGGTCACCCAGTACTTC.

On this clone itself: Within the sample, other DNA sequences also encode this same CDR3. The chain uses TRBV18 and TRBJ2-3; 7 bases line up with TRBD2. V shed 3 bases, J shed 0 bases, and the junction held 3 bases outside the gene matches. CDR3 length: 15 residues. Germline V CDR1 and CDR2: KGHSH, LQKENI. The CDR3 loop reads CASSPLADSTDTQYF. The CDR3 DNA reads as TGTGCCAGCTCACCGCTAGCGGATAGCACAGATACGCAGTATTTT.

This clone came up a few times. The genes are TRBV29-1 and TRBJ2-1; 10 bases are a match to TRBD2. Germline V lookup: CDR1 SQVTM, CDR2 ANQGSEA. V trimming: 7 bases; J trimming: 9 bases; junction bases outside the gene matches: 18. This CDR3 comprises 16 residues. Here the CDR3 reads CSAALDGSGRASEQFF. CDR3 nucleotide sequence: TGCAGCGCCGCTCTCGATGGGAGCGGGAGGGCCAGTGAGCAGTTCTTC.

For this clone: It may be a read error: a sequence one base away is much more abundant. This sequence joins TRBV11-3 and TRBJ2-2, with 11 bases matching TRBD2. CDR3 length: 14 amino acids. Looked up from germline, CDR1 is SGHNT and CDR2 is YENEEA. Trimming removed 5 bases from V and 4 bases from J; junction bases left unmatched: 0. The CDR3 region has the DNA TGTGCCAGCAGCCTAGCGGGAGGCACCGGGGAGCTGTTTTTT. It is translated as CASSLAGGTGELFF.

This chain links TRBV6-5 with TRBJ2-3; 7 bases are a match to TRBD2. V gave up 4 bases and J gave up 0 bases; unmatched junction bases: 1. CDR3 length equals 14 residues. The V gene's germline CDR1 is MNHEY and CDR2 SVGAGI. Written as DNA, the CDR3 is TGTGCCAGCAGTTTTAGCGGGAGCACAGATACGCAGTATTTT. It codes for CASSFSGSTDTQYF.

The chain couples TRBV18 to TRBJ1-2, with 9 bases fitting TRBD1. Germline CDR1 reads KGHSH; CDR2 reads LQKENI. This CDR3 has 14 amino acids. J lost 3 bases, V lost 1 base, and 0 bases had no gene match. In DNA form, the CDR3 reads TGTGCCAGCTCACCACGGGACAGGGACTATGGCTACACCTTC. This encodes CASSPRDRDYGYTF.

On this clone itself: The sample holds other DNA sequences that translate to the same CDR3. The chain recombines TRBV11-2 with TRBJ2-1, with D uncertain. CDR1 is SGHAT and CDR2 is FQNNGV in the germline V gene. This CDR3 has 12 residues. V lost 3 bases and J 4 bases, leaving 4 bases between the germline ends. The CDR3 sequence: CASSFGYNEQFF. The CDR3 DNA sequence: TGTGCCAGCAGCTTCGGTTACAATGAGCAGTTCTTC.

The chain has TRBV5-4 and TRBJ2-7; 14 bases are shared with TRBD2. Germline CDR1 SGHNT, CDR2 YYREEE (reference sequence). The CDR3 extends over 16 amino acids. J lost 4 bases, V lost 2 bases, and 5 bases had no gene match. CDR3 region: CASSFGLAGGMYEQYF. CDR3 coding DNA: TGTGCCAGCAGCTTCGGACTAGCGGGAGGTATGTACGAGCAGTACTTC.

This sequence joins TRBV19 and TRBJ2-3; 8 nucleotides match TRBD2. The CDR3 covers 13 residues. CDR1 and CDR2 (germline): LNHDA, SQIVND (reference sequence). The junction had 3 bases not matched to a gene; V was cut back by 8 bases and J by 2 bases. The CDR3 DNA follows: TGTGCCAGTTTAGCGGGAAACACAGATACGCAGTATTTT. Its translation: CASLAGNTDTQYF.

This clone was counted a single time. V usage is TRBV19 and J usage is TRBJ2-2; D is unclear. Germline CDR1 is LNHDA and CDR2 is SQIVND (reference sequence). CDR3 length: 14 amino acids. Trimming cost V 5 bases and J 5 bases, with 12 bases left between them. The CDR3 coding sequence is TGTGCCAGTAGTGGGATAGGCCGGACCGGGGAGCTGTTTTTT. Its protein product is CASSGIGRTGELFF.

This chain joins TRBV29-1 and TRBJ1-1; D may be TRBD1 (6 bases). CDR1 is SQVTM and CDR2 is ANQGSEA in the germline V gene. The CDR3 extends over 15 amino acids. Trimming took 1 base from V and 2 from J, leaving 14 bases between them. CDR3 in DNA: TGCAGCGTTGAAGGGGTTGCAGGGGCAAACACTGAAGCTTTCTTT. It specifies CSVEGVAGANTEAFF.

This clone was observed a single time. The genes are TRBV28 and TRBJ2-7; weak D call: TRBD2 (6 bases). Germline V lookup: CDR1 MDHEN, CDR2 SYDVKM. The CDR3 spans 15 residues. Trimming took off 0 bases at V and 5 bases at J, with 14 bases between the two ends. The CDR3: CASSLWSSVGHEQYF. The CDR3 DNA follows: TGTGCCAGCAGTTTATGGTCTAGCGTAGGCCACGAGCAGTACTTC.

V and J are TRBV27 and TRBJ2-7; no clear D. CDR1 and CDR2 from the germline V gene are MNHEY and SMNVEV (reference sequence). This CDR3 region has 12 residues. Trimming removed 6 bases from V and 7 bases from J, with 13 bases in between. The CDR3 here is CASRAGSREQYF. CDR3 bases: TGTGCCAGCAGAGCAGGATCGAGGGAGCAGTACTTC.

This clone was seen more than once but under ten times. The V gene is TRBV30, the J gene TRBJ2-5; the D gene is possibly TRBD2 (6 bases). Deletions cut 3 bases from V and 4 bases from J, with 12 bases between. There are 13 residues in the CDR3. From germline, CDR1 is GTSNPN and CDR2 SVGIG (reference sequence). CDR3 sequence: CAWSGGFPETQYF. Written as DNA, the CDR3 is TGTGCCTGGAGCGGGGGATTCCCAGAGACCCAGTACTTC.

The V and J genes are TRBV11-1 and TRBJ2-7, with D hard to call. Trimming took 5 bases from V and 3 from J, leaving 17 bases between them. The CDR3 consists of 15 residues. Germline-derived CDR1 and CDR2 are SGHAT and FQDESV (reference sequence). The CDR3 loop reads CASSTPGIGLYEQYF. The CDR3 DNA reads as TGTGCCAGCAGCACACCGGGCATCGGGCTCTACGAGCAGTACTTC.

V gene TRBV7-8 combines with J gene TRBJ2-7; 9 bases align to TRBD2. CDR3 length: 14 residues. The junction had 4 bases not matched to a gene; V was cut back by 5 bases and J by 2 bases. Germline values: CDR1 SGHVS, CDR2 FQNEAQ. The CDR3 reads CASSRTSATYEQYF. The CDR3 DNA sequence: TGTGCCAGCAGCAGGACTAGCGCTACCTACGAGCAGTACTTC.

This chain joins TRBV25-1 and TRBJ2-2, with TRBD2 matching 8 bases. This CDR3 is built from 14 residues. V shed 7 bases, J shed 9 bases, and the junction held 10 bases outside the gene matches. Looked up from germline, CDR1 is MGHDK and CDR2 is SYGVNS. This chain's CDR3 is CASIETGGPRELFF. For the CDR3, the DNA is TGTGCCAGCATTGAGACGGGAGGGCCCAGGGAGCTGTTTTTT.

The chain is built from TRBV15 and TRBJ2-7; the D gene is possibly TRBD2 (5 bases). The CDR3 contains 14 residues. V was shortened by 1 base and J by 5 bases, with 12 bases between the two germline ends. Germline V gives CDR1 LNHNV, CDR2 YYDKDF (reference sequence). In nucleotides, the CDR3 is TGTGCCACCAGCAGAGGAGGGAATGAGGACGAGCAGTACTTC. Residues: CATSRGGNEDEQYF.

A single count supports this clone. The CDR3 region has the DNA TGTGCCAGCAGCCGCGGGGGGGGTGAGATCGATACGCAGTATTTT. Translated: CASSRGGGEIDTQYF. This chain links TRBV6-5 with TRBJ2-3, with 9 bases aligning to TRBD2. The V gene end was trimmed by 6 bases and the J gene end by 6 bases; junction bases not matched to a gene: 10. Germline V CDR1 and CDR2: MNHEY, SVGAGI. This CDR3 contains 15 residues.

This sequence joins TRBV7-9 and TRBJ2-5; maybe TRBD2 (6 bases). Germline values: CDR1 SEHNR, CDR2 FQNEAQ (reference sequence). This CDR3 region has 15 residues. The V and J ends lost 1 base and 5 bases respectively, with 14 bases between them. The CDR3 reads CASSLVAGSPETQYF. The DNA of the CDR3 is TGTGCCAGCAGCTTAGTTGCGGGAAGCCCGGAGACCCAGTACTTC.